This TCR beta chain comes out of a study of T cell responses to AZD1222 COVID-19 vaccine. V lost 4 bases to trimming and J lost 6 bases; unmatched junction nucleotides: 10. CDR3 length: 14 residues. From germline, CDR1 is SGDLS and CDR2 YYNGEE. Worth noting for this clone: Its antigen is unknown.

The study's findings and limits: In the spike-specific TCR repertoire, nearly half reportedly target unmutated variant regions. Only five to seven individuals given AZD1222 were seropositive at baseline.

Libraries were prepared by immunoSEQ multiplex PCR; TCRdb keeps only in-frame clonotypes and omits some of them. The sample has more than 95,000 clones, 75% to 90% seen once. The chain links TRBV9 to TRBJ2-7; 7 bases map to TRBD1. The material sequenced was peripheral blood, taken on day 0 of MenACWY control vaccination. The TCR originated in an adult in good health. The CDR3 protein is CASSTGAPSGEQYF. In DNA, the CDR3 is TGTGCCAGCAGCACAGGGGCTCCCTCAGGCGAGCAGTACTTC.